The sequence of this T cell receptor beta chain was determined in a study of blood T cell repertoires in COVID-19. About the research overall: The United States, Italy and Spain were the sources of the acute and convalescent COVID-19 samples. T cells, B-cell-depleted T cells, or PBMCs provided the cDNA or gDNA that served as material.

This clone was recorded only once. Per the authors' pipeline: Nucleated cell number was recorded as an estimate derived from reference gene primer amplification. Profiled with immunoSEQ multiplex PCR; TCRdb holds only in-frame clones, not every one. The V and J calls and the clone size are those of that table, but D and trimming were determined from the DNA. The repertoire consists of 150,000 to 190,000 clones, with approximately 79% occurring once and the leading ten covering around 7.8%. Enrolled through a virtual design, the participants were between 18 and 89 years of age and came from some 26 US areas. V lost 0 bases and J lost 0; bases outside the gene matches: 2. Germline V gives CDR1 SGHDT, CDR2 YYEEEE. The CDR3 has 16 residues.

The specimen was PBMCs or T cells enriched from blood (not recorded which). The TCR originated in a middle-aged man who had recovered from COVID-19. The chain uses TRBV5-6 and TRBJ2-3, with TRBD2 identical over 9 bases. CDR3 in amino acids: CASSLGGLASTDTQYF. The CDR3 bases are TGTGCCAGCAGCTTGGGGGGACTAGCTAGCACAGATACGCAGTATTTT.